What follows are 9 T cell receptor beta chains derived from one specimen sequenced in a study of somatic mutations in cytotoxic T cells in rheumatoid arthritis. The data were produced by immunoSEQ multiplex PCR, yet TCRdb's version contains in-frame clones alone and is incomplete. Seen here are 15,000 to 20,000 clones, about four fifths observed once, and the top ten hold over 9.5%. Sequenced input: CD8+ T cells sorted from blood. These receptors all stem from a woman aged 45-65 years in good health.

The rearrangement joins TRBV18 to TRBJ2-7; 9 bases align to TRBD1. CDR1 is KGHSH, CDR2 LQKENI, per germline. The CDR3 runs 20 residues. Unmatched junction bases numbered 17, after V lost 1 base and J lost 1 base. This CDR3 reads CASSPQGRQGVSTYSYEQYF. CDR3 nucleotide sequence: TGTGCCAGCTCACCACAGGGACGACAGGGGGTCAGCACTTATTCCTACGAGCAGTACTTC.

The chain is built from TRBV29-1 and TRBJ2-2, with 9 bases that match TRBD2. The CDR3 length is 15 residues. Trimming took 5 bases from V and 5 from J; bases not matched to a gene: 9. CDR1 SQVTM and CDR2 ANQGSEA come from the germline V gene. The CDR3 DNA follows: TGCAGCGTTCGGCGGTCGAGCGGGAGGACCGGGGAGCTGTTTTTT. Protein product: CSVRRSSGRTGELFF.

For the CDR3, the DNA is TGTGCCAGTAGTTCGGGACAGGGCAGTACGTACGAGCAGTACTTC. Translating gives CASSSGQGSTYEQYF. The rearrangement uses TRBV19 and TRBJ2-7; 9 bases line up with TRBD1. CDR3 length: 15 residues. CDR1 and CDR2 (germline): LNHDA, SQIVND (reference sequence). With 5 bases clipped from V and 4 bases from J, the junction kept 9 bases outside the gene matches.

V usage is TRBV25-1 and J usage is TRBJ2-7; possibly TRBD2 for D (5 bases). There are 13 residues in the CDR3. Germline CDR1 reads MGHDK; CDR2 reads SYGVNS. Deletions cut 4 bases from V and 5 bases from J, with 12 bases between. CDR3 DNA sequence: TGTGCCAGCAGTGGGTATGAGGGTCACGAGCAGTACTTC. Its translation: CASSGYEGHEQYF.

The chain is built from TRBV19 and TRBJ2-1, with a weak D call TRBD2 (6 bases). CDR1 LNHDA and CDR2 SQIVND come from the germline V gene (reference sequence). Trimming took 1 base from V and 3 from J, leaving 16 bases between them. The CDR3 contains 17 residues. CDR3 region: CASSIGSGLSHYNEQFF. The CDR3, as DNA: TGTGCCAGTAGTATAGGCTCCGGACTAAGCCACTACAATGAGCAGTTCTTC.

The rearrangement uses TRBV5-1 and TRBJ2-7; D is unresolved. The CDR3 is made up of 15 amino acids. V was cut by 0 bases and J by 3 bases, with 13 bases left in between. Germline V gene sequence: CDR1 SGHRS, CDR2 YFSETQ. This CDR3 reads CASSLAKITDYEQYF. The CDR3 nucleotides are TGCGCCAGCAGCTTGGCCAAGATAACAGACTACGAGCAGTACTTC.

This clone was seen a few times. V is TRBV2 and J is TRBJ1-2; possibly TRBD1 for D (5 bases). The CDR3 has 15 amino acids. Germline CDR1 and CDR2: SNHLY and FYNNEI. Trimming cost V 2 bases and J 3 bases, with 13 bases left between them. CDR3 sequence (DNA): TGTGCCAGCAGTGAATATCTTGGGGGGGACTATGGCTACACCTTC. Encoded protein: CASSEYLGGDYGYTF.

This chain joins TRBV7-6 and TRBJ2-2, with TRBD2 matching 11 bases. This CDR3 is built from 18 residues. The V and J ends lost 1 base and 2 bases, in that order; junction bases with no gene match: 6. Germline V gene sequence: CDR1 SGHVS, CDR2 FNYEAQ. The CDR3 is CASSLGGLAGVNTGELFF. The DNA for the CDR3 is TGTGCCAGCAGCTTAGGCGGACTAGCGGGCGTCAACACCGGGGAGCTGTTTTTT. Combining the CDR3 with reference TRBV7-6 and TRBJ2-2 gives the whole variable domain GAGVSQSPRYKVTKRGQDVALRCDPISGHVSLYWYRQALGQGPEFLTYFNYEAQQDKSGLPNDRFSAERPEGSISTLTIQRTEQRDSAMYRCASSLGGLAGVNTGELFFGEGSRLTVL.

The chain carries TRBV19 and TRBJ2-7, with D perhaps matching TRBD1 (6 bases). There are 14 residues in the CDR3. The germline V and J ends were trimmed by 3 bases and 5 bases, with 14 bases remaining between them. Germline values: CDR1 LNHDA, CDR2 SQIVND (reference sequence). The CDR3 protein is CASSMGDPGDEQYF. CDR3 bases: TGTGCCAGTAGTATGGGGGACCCAGGGGACGAGCAGTACTTC.